This TCR beta chain was captured in a study of blood T cells in healthy people across ages. It was with a sample-barcoded 5' primer and a J-beta primer mix that a second PCR of roughly 7 to 12 cycles was run. One entry per CDR3 protein results from TCRdb running MiXCR on the 5' RACE reads. The repertoire has around 620,000 distinct CDR3 sequences, 25% to 30% of them found once; the top ten carry about a fifth. V lost 6 bases to trimming and J lost 3 bases, with 21 bases between them. Germline values: CDR1 SGHKS, CDR2 YYEKEE (reference sequence). The CDR3 contains 16 residues. The sequence was obtained from a woman aged 70-85 years in good health. The sample taken for sequencing was blood. This chain uses TRBV5-5 with TRBJ1-1; tentative D call: TRBD1 (5 bases). CDR3 coding DNA: TGTGCCAGCAATGCGGTGTATAGCAGGGTGTACACTGAAGCTTTCTTT. Amino acids: CASNAVYSRVYTEAFF.